This TCR beta chain was sequenced in a study of T-cell memory formation after mild COVID-19. TCRdb redid the calling of the 5' RACE reads with MiXCR, one entry per CDR3 protein. The table lists around 420,000 distinct CDR3 sequences, 20% to 25% of them singletons. This CDR3 comprises 15 residues. CDR1 and CDR2 from the germline V gene are SNHLY and FYNNEI. Trimming took off 6 bases at V and 0 bases at J, with 15 bases between the two ends. V gene TRBV2 combines with J gene TRBJ2-7; D is possibly TRBD1 or TRBD2 (5 bases each). What was sequenced was PBMCs or a T cell subset sorted from them (not recorded which). The TCR was taken from an adult woman who had mild COVID-19 (a few samples of this study predate the infection). Cell type and time point are not known. The CDR3 nucleotides read TGTGCCAGCAGGGGACCCCTCCAGACCTCCTACGAGCAGTACTTC. Encoded protein: CASRGPLQTSYEQYF.